This TCR beta chain was captured in a study of Tregs in tolerant kidney transplant recipients. Turning to the study itself: The nonmyeloablative bone marrow transplants came from related graft donors, with transient mixed chimerism.

The study, taken as a whole, reports: Antigen-driven expansion was suggested because donor-specific Tregs expanded more than all Tregs in tolerant patients.

Clones were read by immunoSEQ multiplex PCR, and TCRdb kept only the in-frame ones, dropping some. The sample shows about 110,000 clones, roughly 90% of them seen only once. Thawed PBMCs were FACS-sorted into unstimulated CD4+CD25+CD127- regulatory T cells, CD4+CD25- non-regulatory cells, CD4 and CD8 cells. CDR1 and CDR2 (germline): SEHNR, FQNEAQ (reference sequence). Trimming left V 5 bases short and J 0 bases short, with 19 bases between. The CDR3 runs to 17 residues. This clone was counted a single time. The antigen is undetermined. This chain joins TRBV7-9 and TRBJ1-1, with a weak D call TRBD1 (6 bases). The sample was CD4+ T cells from blood, taken before the transplant. This clonotype was obtained from a human donor who received a combined kidney and bone marrow transplant. The CDR3 loop is CASSPGTWAVMNTEAFF. In nucleotides, the CDR3 is TGTGCCAGCAGCCCCGGGACATGGGCCGTAATGAACACTGAAGCTTTCTTT.